One and the same sample provided the 11 T cell receptor beta chains below, sequenced in a study of blood T cell repertoires in COVID-19. Produced via immunoSEQ multiplex PCR; TCRdb's table is partial and in-frame only. The table has around 95,000 clones, about 80% seen once. Sequenced sample: peripheral blood. The receptors were gathered from a man aged 65 to 85 with active or convalescent COVID-19.

The rearrangement joins TRBV19 to TRBJ1-2; possibly TRBD1 for D (6 bases). This CDR3 has 15 amino acids. V gave up 3 bases and J gave up 2 bases, with 13 bases separating them. Per the germline V gene, CDR1 is LNHDA and CDR2 is SQIVND (reference sequence). CDR3 sequence: CASSMRGQGNYGYTF. CDR3 nucleotides: TGTGCCAGTAGTATGCGGGGGCAAGGGAACTATGGCTACACCTTC.

The V and J genes are TRBV7-3 and TRBJ2-3, with 11 bases fitting TRBD2. V shed 2 bases, J shed 3 bases, and the junction held 1 base outside the gene matches. This CDR3 is 15 amino acids long. Germline V gene data show CDR1 as SGHTA and CDR2 as FQGTGA. This CDR3 is CASSLLAGGTDTQYF. The CDR3 DNA reads as TGTGCCAGCAGCTTATTAGCGGGAGGGACAGATACGCAGTATTTT.

The chain couples TRBV13 to TRBJ2-7, with 15 bases fitting TRBD2. The CDR3 loop spans 16 amino acids. The trim removed 5 bases at V and 3 bases at J, leaving 5 bases unmatched. The germline V gene has CDR1 PRHDT and CDR2 FYEKMQ (reference sequence). CDR3 sequence reads: CASSRTSGREFYEQYF. In nucleotides, the CDR3 is TGTGCCAGCAGCAGGACTAGCGGGAGGGAGTTCTACGAGCAGTACTTC. Based on the CDR3 plus reference TRBV13 and TRBJ2-7, the full variable domain is AAGVIQSPRHLIKEKRETATLKCYPIPRHDTVYWYQQGPGQDPQFLISFYEKMQSDKGSIPDRFSAQQFSDYHSELNMSSLELGDSALYFCASSRTSGREFYEQYFGPGTRLTVT.

The genes are TRBV5-1 and TRBJ2-5; D may be TRBD1 (6 bases). CDR1 and CDR2 (germline): SGHRS, YFSETQ. This CDR3 comprises 16 residues. Trimming took off 1 base at V and 4 bases at J, with 17 bases between the two ends. In DNA form, the CDR3 reads TGCGCCAGCAGCTTGAACGGTATGGGGGCGGGAGAGACCCAGTACTTC. Protein: CASSLNGMGAGETQYF.

This clone has just one count. The chain carries TRBV27 and TRBJ2-1; 9 bases are a match to TRBD1. V lost 6 bases, J lost 5 bases, and 5 bases stayed unmatched. CDR3 length equals 14 residues. Germline values: CDR1 MNHEY, CDR2 SMNVEV (reference sequence). DNA for the CDR3: TGTGCCAGCAGGTCGAGACAGGGGGACAATGAGCAGTTCTTC. The encoded protein is CASRSRQGDNEQFF.

The chain recombines TRBV25-1 with TRBJ2-5; TRBD1 matches 7 bases. J was trimmed by 3 bases and V by 8 bases; bases with no gene match: 3. Germline CDR1 reads MGHDK; CDR2 reads SYGVNS. This CDR3 region has 12 residues. This CDR3 is CASDDREETQYF. For the CDR3, the DNA is TGTGCCAGCGATGACAGGGAAGAGACCCAGTACTTC.

The chain links TRBV4-1 to TRBJ1-1; D is uncertain. This CDR3 comprises 15 residues. Trimming took off 4 bases at V and 0 bases at J, with 12 bases between the two ends. Germline CDR1 is MGHRA and CDR2 is YSYEKL. This chain's CDR3 is CASSPQFIMNTEAFF. DNA for the CDR3: TGCGCCAGCAGCCCACAGTTTATTATGAACACTGAAGCTTTCTTT.

V is TRBV24-1 and J is TRBJ2-7, with D perhaps TRBD2 (6 bases). The CDR3 totals 14 residues. The germline gives CDR1 KGHDR, CDR2 SFDVKD. V was clipped by 3 bases and J by 5 bases, with 13 bases between them. In DNA form, the CDR3 reads TGTGCCACCAGTGATGGACTGCGGGGCAACGAGCAGTACTTC. It is translated as CATSDGLRGNEQYF.

This clone was counted once. One end of the junction varies from germline; a read error may be responsible. J is TRBJ2-3 and V is TRBV15; weak D call: TRBD2 (5 bases). There are 18 residues in the CDR3. Germline V lookup: CDR1 LNHNV, CDR2 YYDKDF (reference sequence). The CDR3 DNA sequence: TGTGCCACCAGTAGAGCCATTCGTCGCGGGCCTAGCACAGATACGCAGTATTTT. Translation gives CATSRAIRRGPSTDTQYF.

This clone was seen only a few times. The genes are TRBV7-9 and TRBJ2-3, with 12 bases matching TRBD2. Germline CDR1 reads SEHNR; CDR2 reads FQNEAQ (reference sequence). This CDR3 spans 16 amino acids. After removal of 5 bases from V and 0 bases from J, the junction contained 3 bases not matched to a gene. CDR3 region: CASSATSGGSTDTQYF. As DNA, the CDR3 is TGTGCCAGCAGCGCCACTAGCGGGGGGAGCACAGATACGCAGTATTTT.

The rearrangement joins TRBV7-6 to TRBJ1-6, with a weak D call TRBD1 (5 bases). The germline gives CDR1 SGHVS, CDR2 FNYEAQ. The CDR3 contains 16 residues. The V gene lost 1 base and the J gene lost 7 bases, with 14 bases spanning the gap. The CDR3 spells CASSLDWTGGNSPLHF. The CDR3 bases are TGTGCCAGCAGCTTAGACTGGACTGGGGGGAATTCACCCCTCCACTTT.